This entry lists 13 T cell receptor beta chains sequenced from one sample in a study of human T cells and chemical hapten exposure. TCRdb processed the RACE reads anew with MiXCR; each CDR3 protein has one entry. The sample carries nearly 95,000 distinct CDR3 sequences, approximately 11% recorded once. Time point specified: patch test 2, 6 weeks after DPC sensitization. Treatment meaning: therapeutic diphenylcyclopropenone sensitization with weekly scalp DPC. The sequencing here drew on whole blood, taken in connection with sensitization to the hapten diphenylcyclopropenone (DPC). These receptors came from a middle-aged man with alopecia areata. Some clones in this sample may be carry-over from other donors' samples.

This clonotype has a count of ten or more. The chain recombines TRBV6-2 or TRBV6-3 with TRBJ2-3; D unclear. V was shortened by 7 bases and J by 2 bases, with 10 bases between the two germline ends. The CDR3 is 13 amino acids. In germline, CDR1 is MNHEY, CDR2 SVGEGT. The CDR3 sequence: CASTRADTDTQYF. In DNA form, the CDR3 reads TGTGCCAGCACTAGGGCGGACACAGATACGCAGTATTTT.

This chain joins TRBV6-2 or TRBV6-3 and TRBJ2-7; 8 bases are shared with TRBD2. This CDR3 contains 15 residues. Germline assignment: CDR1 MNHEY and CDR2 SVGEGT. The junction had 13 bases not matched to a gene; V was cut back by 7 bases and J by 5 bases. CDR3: CASTTGLDISHEQYF. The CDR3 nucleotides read TGTGCCAGCACTACGGGACTAGACATTTCCCACGAGCAGTACTTC.

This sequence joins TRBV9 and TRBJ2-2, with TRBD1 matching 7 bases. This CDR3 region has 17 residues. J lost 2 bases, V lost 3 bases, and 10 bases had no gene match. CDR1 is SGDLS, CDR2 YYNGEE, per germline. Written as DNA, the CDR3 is TGTGCCAGCAGCGGACCCCGGACAGGAGTCAACACCGGGGAGCTGTTTTTT. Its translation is CASSGPRTGVNTGELFF.

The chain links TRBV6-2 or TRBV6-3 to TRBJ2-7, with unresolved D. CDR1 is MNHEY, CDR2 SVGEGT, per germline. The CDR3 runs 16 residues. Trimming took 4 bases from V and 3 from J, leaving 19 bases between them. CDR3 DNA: TGTGCCAGCAGTTTTGGGTCAGACCTGAGCAACTACGAGCAGTACTTC. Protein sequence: CASSFGSDLSNYEQYF.

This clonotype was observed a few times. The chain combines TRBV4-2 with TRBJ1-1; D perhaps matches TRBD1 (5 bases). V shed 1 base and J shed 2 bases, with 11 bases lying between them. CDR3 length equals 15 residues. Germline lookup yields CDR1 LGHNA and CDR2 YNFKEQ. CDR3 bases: TGTGCCAGCAGCCAAGTCGAAGGGGTAAACACTGAAGCTTTCTTT. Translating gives CASSQVEGVNTEAFF.

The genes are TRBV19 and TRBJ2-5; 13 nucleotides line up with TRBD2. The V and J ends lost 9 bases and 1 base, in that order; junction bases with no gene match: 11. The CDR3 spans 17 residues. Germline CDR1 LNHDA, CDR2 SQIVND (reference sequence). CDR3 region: CASAGTSGIRLQETQYF. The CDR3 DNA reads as TGTGCCAGCGCCGGGACTAGCGGGATAAGACTCCAAGAGACCCAGTACTTC.

The CDR3 sequence: CASSWRSGNEQFF. Written as DNA, the CDR3 is TGCGCCAGCAGCTGGCGGAGTGGGAATGAGCAGTTCTTC. V and J are TRBV5-1 and TRBJ2-1; D uncertain. CDR3 length: 13 residues. The V end was cut by 3 bases, the J end by 7 bases, with 11 bases between. Germline V gene lookup returns CDR1 SGHRS and CDR2 YFSETQ.

The DNA for the CDR3 is TGCGCCAGCAGCCCAAAGAGTGGCGGGATAGGGTCAGAGACCCAGTACTTC. This sequence encodes CASSPKSGGIGSETQYF. The chain employs TRBV4-1 and TRBJ2-5, with D maybe TRBD2 (6 bases). With 4 bases removed from V and 4 bases from J, the gap between germline ends came to 22 bases. The CDR3 is made up of 17 amino acids. CDR1 and CDR2 from the germline V gene are MGHRA and YSYEKL.

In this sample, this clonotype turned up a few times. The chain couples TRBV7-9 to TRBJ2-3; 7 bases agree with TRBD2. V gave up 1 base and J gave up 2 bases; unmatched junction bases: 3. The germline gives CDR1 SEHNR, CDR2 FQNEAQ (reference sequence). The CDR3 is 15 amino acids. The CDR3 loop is CASSLVAGVTDTQYF. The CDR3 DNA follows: TGTGCCAGCAGCTTAGTGGCGGGAGTCACAGATACGCAGTATTTT.

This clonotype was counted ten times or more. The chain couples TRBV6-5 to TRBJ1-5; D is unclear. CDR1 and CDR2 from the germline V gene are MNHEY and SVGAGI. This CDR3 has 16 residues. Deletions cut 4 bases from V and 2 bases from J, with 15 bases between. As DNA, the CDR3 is TGTGCCAGCAGTTCCGGGCCGAGGGTTGGCAATCAGCCCCAGCATTTT. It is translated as CASSSGPRVGNQPQHF.

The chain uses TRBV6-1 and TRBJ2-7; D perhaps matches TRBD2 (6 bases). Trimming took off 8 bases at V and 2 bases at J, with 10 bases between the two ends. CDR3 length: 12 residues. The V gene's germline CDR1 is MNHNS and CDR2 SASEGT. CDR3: CASYGGTYEQYF. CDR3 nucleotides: TGTGCCAGCTACGGGGGAACCTACGAGCAGTACTTC.

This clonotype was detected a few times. The CDR3 DNA reads TGCGCCAGCAGCCAAGTTTTTGGGACAGGGAGCTCTGGGGCCAACGTCCTGACTTTC. Its translation: CASSQVFGTGSSGANVLTF. V gene TRBV4-3 combines with J gene TRBJ2-6, with TRBD1 identical over 9 bases. This CDR3 has 19 residues. Unmatched junction bases numbered 7, after V lost 1 base and J lost 0 bases. Germline CDR1 LGHNA, CDR2 YSLEER.

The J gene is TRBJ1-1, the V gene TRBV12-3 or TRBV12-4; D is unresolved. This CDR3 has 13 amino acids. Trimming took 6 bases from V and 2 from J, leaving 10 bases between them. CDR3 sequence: CASSVGRNTEAFF. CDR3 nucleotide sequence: TGTGCCAGCAGCGTTGGCCGAAACACTGAAGCTTTCTTT.